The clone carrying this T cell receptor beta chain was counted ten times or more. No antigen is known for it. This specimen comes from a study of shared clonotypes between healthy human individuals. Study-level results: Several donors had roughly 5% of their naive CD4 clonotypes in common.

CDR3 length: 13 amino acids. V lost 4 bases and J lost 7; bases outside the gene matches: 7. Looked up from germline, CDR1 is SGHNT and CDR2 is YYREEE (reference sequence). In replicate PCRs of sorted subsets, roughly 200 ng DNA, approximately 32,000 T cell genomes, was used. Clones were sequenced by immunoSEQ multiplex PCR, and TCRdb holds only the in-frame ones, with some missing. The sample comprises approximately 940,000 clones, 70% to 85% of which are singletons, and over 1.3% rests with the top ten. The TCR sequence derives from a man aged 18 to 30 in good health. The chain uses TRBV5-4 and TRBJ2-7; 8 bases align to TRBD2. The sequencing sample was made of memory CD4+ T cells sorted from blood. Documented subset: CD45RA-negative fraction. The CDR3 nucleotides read TGTGCCAGCAGCCCCGGACTAGCTCGGGAGCAGTACTTC. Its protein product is CASSPGLAREQYF.